Sequencing of this T cell receptor (beta chain) was carried out in a study of post-analysis software for immune sequencing data. Overall study findings and caveats: Versus controls, multiple sclerosis patients showed significantly lower diversity (normalized Chao1). Four to six TRBV segments were more frequent in patients than controls; TRBV5-6, TRBV5-1 and TRBV20-1 belonged to this group.

Unique molecular identifiers were carried by the TCR beta cDNA libraries. MiXCR, applied by TCRdb to the PCR reads, yields one record per CDR3 protein. The data hold around 400,000 distinct CDR3 sequences, with roughly 38% observed a single time. V gave up 5 bases and J gave up 9 bases, with 15 bases separating them. This CDR3 has 13 residues. Germline CDR1 reads SGHRS; CDR2 reads YFSETQ. Regarding this clonotype: No antigen is known for it.

This chain connects TRBV5-1 to TRBJ2-1; D is ambiguous. This receptor was obtained from a girl aged 5-17 years with multiple sclerosis. Sequences were obtained from blood. The CDR3 region is CASSLNFASEQFF. Written as DNA, the CDR3 is TGCGCCAGCAGTTTAAACTTCGCAAGTGAGCAGTTCTTC. Looking up the rest from reference TRBV5-1 and TRBJ2-1 gives the full variable domain: KAGVTQTPRYLIKTRGQQVTLSCSPISGHRSVSWYQQTPGQGLQFLFEYFSETQRNKGNFPGRFSGRQFSNSRSEMNVSTLELGDSALYLCASSLNFASEQFFGPGTRLTVL.